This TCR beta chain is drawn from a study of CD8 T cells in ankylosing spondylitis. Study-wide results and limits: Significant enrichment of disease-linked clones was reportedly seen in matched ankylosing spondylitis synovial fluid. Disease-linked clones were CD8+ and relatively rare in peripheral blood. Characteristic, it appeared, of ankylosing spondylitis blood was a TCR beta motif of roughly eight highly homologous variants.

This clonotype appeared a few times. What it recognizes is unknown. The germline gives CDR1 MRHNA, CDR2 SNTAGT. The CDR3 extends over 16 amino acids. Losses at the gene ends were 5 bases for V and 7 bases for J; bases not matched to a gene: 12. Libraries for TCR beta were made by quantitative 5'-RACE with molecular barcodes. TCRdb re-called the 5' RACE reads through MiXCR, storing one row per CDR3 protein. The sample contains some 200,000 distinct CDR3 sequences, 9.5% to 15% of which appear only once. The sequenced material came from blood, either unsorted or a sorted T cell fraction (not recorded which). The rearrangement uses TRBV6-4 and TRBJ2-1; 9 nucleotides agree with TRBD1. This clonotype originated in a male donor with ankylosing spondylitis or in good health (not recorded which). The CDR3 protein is CASSPSEDRGPNEQFF. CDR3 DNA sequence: TGTGCCAGCAGTCCCTCCGAGGACAGGGGCCCAAATGAGCAGTTCTTC.